This passage covers 28 T cell receptor beta chains from one sample sequenced in a study of CD8 T cells in ankylosing spondylitis. Their antigen targets remain unknown. TCRdb re-called the 5' RACE reads with MiXCR, one entry per CDR3 protein. The repertoire includes fewer than 550,000 distinct CDR3 sequences, approximately 5.3% of them detected once, and around 3.6% sits in the top ten. Study outcomes and limitations: Several highly homologous variants made up a TCR beta motif that seemed to typify ankylosing spondylitis blood.

The sample taken for sequencing was blood, either unsorted or a sorted T cell fraction (not recorded which). These receptors all stem from a male donor with ankylosing spondylitis.

This clonotype showed up many times. The rearrangement joins TRBV10-2 to TRBJ1-1; no firm D call. Germline V lookup: CDR1 WSHSY, CDR2 SAAADI. With 4 bases removed from V and 7 bases from J, the gap between germline ends came to 10 bases. There are 12 residues in the CDR3. CDR3 sequence: CASSVRRREAFF. In DNA form, the CDR3 reads TGCGCCAGCAGTGTTAGGAGGCGTGAAGCTTTCTTT.

The sample holds many counts of this clonotype. The V call is TRBV29-1, the J call TRBJ2-7; D gene uncertain. Trimming removed 4 bases from V and 2 bases from J, with 6 bases in between. Germline values: CDR1 SQVTM, CDR2 ANQGSEA. CDR3 length equals 11 residues. The CDR3 loop reads CSVGSTYEQYF. CDR3 DNA sequence: TGCAGCGTTGGCAGTACCTACGAGCAGTACTTC.

There are many counts of this clonotype. The chain has TRBV7-6 and TRBJ2-3; D is possibly TRBD1 or TRBD2 (5 bases each). The CDR3 covers 16 residues. Per germline, CDR1 SGHVS and CDR2 FNYEAQ. V was shortened by 5 bases and J by 0 bases, with 15 bases between the two germline ends. CDR3 coding DNA: TGTGCCAGCAGCCGAGACCGGGACCCAAGCACAGATACGCAGTATTTT. As protein: CASSRDRDPSTDTQYF.

This clonotype was recorded at least ten times. The V gene is TRBV4-3, the J gene TRBJ2-7, with D perhaps TRBD2 (5 bases). This CDR3 contains 14 residues. The germline V gene has CDR1 LGHNA and CDR2 YSLEER. The germline V and J ends were trimmed by 2 bases and 0 bases, with 8 bases remaining between them. As DNA, the CDR3 is TGCGCCAGCAGCCAATCCCGGGACTCCTACGAGCAGTACTTC. Translation gives CASSQSRDSYEQYF.

In its sample, this clonotype was seen a few times. The V call is TRBV18, the J call TRBJ2-7; D may be TRBD1 (6 bases). V shed 6 bases and J shed 3 bases, with 12 bases lying between them. The CDR3 length is 13 residues. Germline CDR1 KGHSH, CDR2 LQKENI. The CDR3, as DNA: TGTGCCAGCTCCCCGCCAGGGGACTACGAGCAGTACTTC. Translation: CASSPPGDYEQYF.

This clonotype has a count of ten or more. This chain joins TRBV6-1 and TRBJ2-5; 10 positions agree with TRBD1. V was pared by 7 bases and J by 5 bases, with 7 bases of the junction left unmatched. The CDR3 length is 14 residues. Germline-derived CDR1 and CDR2 are MNHNS and SASEGT. DNA for the CDR3: TGTGCCAGCAACCTTAGGACAGGGGGTGAGACCCAGTACTTC. It codes for CASNLRTGGETQYF.

The sample holds many counts of this clonotype. The chain has TRBV15 and TRBJ1-1; D is possibly TRBD1 (5 bases). Germline assignment: CDR1 LNHNV and CDR2 YYDKDF (reference sequence). V lost 0 bases, J lost 6 bases, and 14 bases lay in between. The CDR3 extends over 15 amino acids. In DNA, the CDR3 is TGTGCCACCAGCAGAGAAGGGGTGCCGAGGCCTGAAGCTTTCTTT. The encoded protein is CATSREGVPRPEAFF. Variable domain in full (rest from reference TRBV15 and TRBJ1-1): DAMVIQNPRYQVTQFGKPVTLSCSQTLNHNVMYWYQQKSSQAPKLLFHYYDKDFNNEADTPDNFQSRRPNTSFCFLDIRSPGLGDTAMYLCATSREGVPRPEAFFGQGTRLTVV.

This clonotype has just a few counts. The chain links TRBV5-1 to TRBJ2-7; D uncertain. Trimming removed 3 bases at V and 1 base at J, with 17 bases between. Germline assignment: CDR1 SGHRS and CDR2 YFSETQ. This CDR3 comprises 16 residues. CDR3 in amino acids: CASSSTESGRSYEQYF. Here the CDR3 DNA reads TGCGCCAGCAGCTCGACCGAATCTGGACGGTCCTACGAGCAGTACTTC.

The table lists this clonotype with a few counts. V and J are TRBV20-1 and TRBJ2-1, with a tentative D call TRBD1 (6 bases). The V gene lost 6 bases and the J gene lost 0 bases, with 12 bases spanning the gap. Germline V gene data show CDR1 as DFQATT and CDR2 as SNEGSKA (reference sequence). The CDR3 covers 14 residues. CDR3 DNA: TGCAGTGCACTGAGGGGGAACTCCTACAATGAGCAGTTCTTC. The encoded protein is CSALRGNSYNEQFF.

This clonotype was detected many times. The rearrangement links TRBV15 to TRBJ1-5, with D unclear. The CDR3 has 13 amino acids. Germline V gene sequence: CDR1 LNHNV, CDR2 YYDKDF (reference sequence). V lost 9 bases to trimming and J lost 0 bases, with 9 bases between them. In nucleotides, the CDR3 is TGTGCCACTAGTGGCCCTAGCAATCAGCCCCAGCATTTT. Translation: CATSGPSNQPQHF.

The table lists this clonotype with many counts. V is TRBV11-1 and J is TRBJ2-2; 7 bases line up with TRBD1. CDR1 is SGHAT, CDR2 FQDESV, per germline (reference sequence). J lost 4 bases, V lost 5 bases, and 7 bases had no gene match. This CDR3 is 15 amino acids long. In DNA, the CDR3 is TGTGCCAGCAGCCACAGGGGAGTTGTCACCGGGGAGCTGTTTTTT. Its protein is CASSHRGVVTGELFF.

This clonotype was detected ten times or more. V and J are TRBV20-1 and TRBJ2-2; the match to TRBD2 covers 12 bases. Germline-derived CDR1 and CDR2 are DFQATT and SNEGSKA (reference sequence). CDR3 length: 14 amino acids. The CDR3 region is CRIPGLAGTGELFF. The DNA of the CDR3 is TGCAGGATTCCGGGACTAGCGGGTACCGGGGAGCTGTTTTTT.

This clonotype appeared many times. The chain links TRBV5-1 to TRBJ1-5, with D unclear. This CDR3 has 13 residues. CDR1 and CDR2 (germline): SGHRS, YFSETQ. Trimming shortened V by 2 bases and J by 4 bases, and 7 bases separated the two germline ends. The CDR3 bases are TGCGCCAGCAGCTTCTTCCCTAATCAGCCCCAGCATTTT. It yields the protein CASSFFPNQPQHF.

This clonotype has at least ten counts. The chain uses TRBV4-1 and TRBJ1-6; 8 bases agree with TRBD1. This CDR3 is 16 amino acids long. Germline V lookup: CDR1 MGHRA, CDR2 YSYEKL. J gave up 7 bases and V 1 base, and 6 bases lay outside the gene matches. The CDR3, as DNA: TGCGCCAGCAGCCAAGGGGGGGGACAGGCAAATTCACCCCTCCACTTT. Amino acids: CASSQGGGQANSPLHF.

The sample holds many counts of this clonotype. V gene TRBV6-5 combines with J gene TRBJ2-3, with no clear D. V was pared by 2 bases and J by 0 bases, with 9 bases between. This CDR3 region has 15 residues. Germline V gene sequence: CDR1 MNHEY, CDR2 SVGAGI. The CDR3 DNA sequence: TGTGCCAGCAGTTACACCCACCCGAGCACAGATACGCAGTATTTT. This gives the protein CASSYTHPSTDTQYF.

This clonotype was seen ten or more times. The chain couples TRBV7-2 to TRBJ2-5; D possibly corresponds to TRBD1 (7 bases). Germline V CDR1 and CDR2: SGHTA, FQGNSA. The CDR3 is 16 residues long. The V end lost 3 bases, the J end lost 4 bases, and 18 bases lay between the germline ends. The CDR3: CASSFYPGGGVETQYF. In nucleotides, the CDR3 is TGTGCCAGCAGCTTTTACCCAGGGGGAGGAGTAGAGACCCAGTACTTC.

This clonotype was counted many times. This chain uses TRBV27 with TRBJ1-2, with D maybe TRBD1 (5 bases). Germline V gene data show CDR1 as MNHEY and CDR2 as SMNVEV (reference sequence). The V end was cut by 5 bases, the J end by 2 bases, with 21 bases between. The length of the CDR3 is 17 residues. The CDR3 loop is CASSIYPGPRANYGYTF. CDR3 DNA: TGTGCCAGCAGTATATACCCGGGGCCCAGGGCAAACTATGGCTACACCTTC.

This clonotype was detected many times. V and J are TRBV20-1 and TRBJ2-1; TRBD2 agrees at 7 bases. The germline V gene has CDR1 DFQATT and CDR2 SNEGSKA (reference sequence). V lost 3 bases to trimming and J lost 9 bases; unmatched junction nucleotides: 11. This CDR3 contains 14 residues. CDR3 in amino acids: CSARIAGEIAEQFF. CDR3 sequence (DNA): TGCAGTGCTAGGATCGCGGGAGAAATAGCTGAGCAGTTCTTC.

This chain links TRBV27 with TRBJ2-1; possible D gene TRBD2, 6 bases. Looked up from germline, CDR1 is MNHEY and CDR2 is SMNVEV (reference sequence). Trimming left V 6 bases short and J 9 bases short, with 15 bases between. The CDR3 runs 13 residues. CDR3 sequence: CASRLGGVLEQFF. For the CDR3, the DNA is TGTGCCAGCAGGCTTGGCGGGGTACTTGAGCAGTTCTTC.

This clonotype was found many times. The chain links TRBV29-1 to TRBJ2-7; 8 bases line up with TRBD2. Trimming removed 0 bases from V and 3 bases from J; junction bases left unmatched: 4. CDR3 size: 14 residues. Germline values: CDR1 SQVTM, CDR2 ANQGSEA. CDR3 nucleotide sequence: TGCAGCGTTGAAGACACGAGCGGGGGCTACGAGCAGTACTTC. Translating it yields CSVEDTSGGYEQYF.

This clonotype was seen at least ten times. The chain couples TRBV12-3 or TRBV12-4 to TRBJ2-7, with D maybe TRBD1 (6 bases). This CDR3 contains 15 residues. V lost 3 bases and J 2 bases, leaving 14 bases between the germline ends. CDR3 sequence (DNA): TGTGCCAGCAGTTTTTCGGGGACACTTACCTACGAGCAGTACTTC. This translates into CASSFSGTLTYEQYF.

This clonotype was seen many times. The chain has TRBV6-1 and TRBJ1-4; D unclear. V was cut by 6 bases and J by 7 bases, with 15 bases left in between. The CDR3 has 14 residues. Germline lookup yields CDR1 MNHNS and CDR2 SASEGT. CDR3: CASSSGGVREKLFF. The CDR3 DNA reads TGTGCCAGCAGCTCGGGAGGTGTGCGTGAAAAACTGTTTTTT.

This clonotype came up many times. V is TRBV7-9 and J is TRBJ2-7; D is perhaps TRBD2 (5 bases). Germline values: CDR1 SEHNR, CDR2 FQNEAQ (reference sequence). This CDR3 contains 14 residues. Trimming stripped 5 bases from V and 2 bases from J, with 13 bases between. CDR3 loop: CASSQGGYPYEQYF. In DNA form, the CDR3 reads TGTGCCAGCAGCCAAGGAGGATATCCCTACGAGCAGTACTTC. Combining the CDR3 with reference TRBV7-9 and TRBJ2-7 gives the whole variable domain DTGVSQNPRHKITKRGQNVTFRCDPISEHNRLYWYRQTLGQGPEFLTYFQNEAQLEKSRLLSDRFSAERPKGSFSTLEIQRTEQGDSAMYLCASSQGGYPYEQYFGPGTRLTVT.

The table lists this clonotype with many counts. V is TRBV6-1 and J is TRBJ1-2; perhaps TRBD1 as D (5 bases). Between the trimmed V and J ends, which lost 3 bases and 6 bases, there was a span of 11 bases. Germline CDR1 and CDR2: MNHNS and SASEGT. There are 13 residues in the CDR3. CDR3 amino acids: CASSDRERDGYTF. Written as DNA, the CDR3 is TGTGCCAGCAGTGACAGGGAGAGAGATGGCTACACCTTC.

This clonotype was observed many times. The chain uses TRBV6-2 or TRBV6-3 and TRBJ1-2; unclear D gene. CDR1 and CDR2 from the germline V gene are MNHEY and SVGEGT. CDR3 length equals 11 residues. V lost 5 bases, J lost 11 bases, and 12 bases lay in between. CDR3 DNA sequence: TGTGCCAGCAGTCTGATGCTTACGTACACCTTC. Encoded protein: CASSLMLTYTF.

This clonotype has at least ten counts. The gene calls are TRBV29-1 and TRBJ2-3; perhaps D is TRBD1 or TRBD2 (6 bases each). The germline CDR1 and CDR2 sequences are SQVTM and ANQGSEA. The CDR3 runs to 14 residues. V was clipped by 7 bases and J by 1 base, with 15 bases between them. In DNA, the CDR3 is TGCAGCGCCCAGGGGCCGGGGGGCACAGATACGCAGTATTTT. Protein: CSAQGPGGTDTQYF.

This clonotype was found many times. The chain links TRBV3-1 to TRBJ2-1; the D is unclear. Germline CDR1 reads LGHDT; CDR2 reads YNNKEL (reference sequence). Trimming removed 0 bases at V and 9 bases at J, with 18 bases between. There are 16 residues in the CDR3. CDR3 nucleotides: TGTGCCAGCAGCCAAGAGCCGGGCCCCTCCTCGAGTGAGCAGTTCTTC. Translating it yields CASSQEPGPSSSEQFF.

This clonotype has more than one count but fewer than ten. The chain employs TRBV7-9 and TRBJ2-5; 7 nucleotides agree with TRBD2. V lost 1 base and J lost 5; bases outside the gene matches: 7. Germline V gene sequence: CDR1 SEHNR, CDR2 FQNEAQ (reference sequence). This CDR3 has 15 residues. This CDR3 is CASSLGTRSLETQYF. The CDR3 coding sequence is TGTGCCAGCAGCTTAGGGACTAGGAGTCTTGAGACCCAGTACTTC.